In this sample, the clone carrying this T cell receptor beta chain turned up a few times. The antigen is not known. What was sequenced were expressed TCRB transcripts, since all of the isolated RNA had been reverse transcribed. Measured with immunoSEQ multiplex PCR; TCRdb has only the in-frame clones, and not every one. Of more than 50,000 clones in the sample, roughly three fifths were seen once. The sample comes from a study of beta chain features in type 1 diabetes. Findings and limits, study-wide: A definitive answer on HLA type influencing TCRB rearrangement was not reached here. It was among patients, rather than healthy donors, that naive, central memory and Treg TCRB repertoires appeared more similar.

This CDR3 is 17 amino acids long. Germline V gene lookup returns CDR1 SGDLS and CDR2 YYNGEE. Losses at the gene ends were 0 bases for V and 4 bases for J; bases not matched to a gene: 7. Blood was collected once per donor into heparin, averaging about 116 mL. Over 95% purity was reached by all sorted populations. Sequencing input: Tregs from blood. The chain combines TRBV9 with TRBJ2-5, with TRBD2 matching 12 bases. This receptor was taken from a woman aged 18-35 years in good health. The CDR3 spells CASSVEPSGGAGETQYF. CDR3 nucleotides: TGTGCCAGCAGCGTAGAGCCTAGCGGGGGGGCCGGAGAGACCCAGTACTTC.